One T cell receptor beta chain is described in this entry. This sample was taken from a study of blood T cell repertoires in COVID-19. Study-level information: COVID-19 samples from acute and convalescent phases originated in the United States, Italy and Spain.

Trimming took 0 bases from V and 5 from J; bases not matched to a gene: 3. The CDR3 has 15 amino acids. Germline V CDR1 and CDR2: SGHRS, YFSETQ. Sequencing was performed with immunoSEQ multiplex PCR; in TCRdb, only in-frame clones are kept and a portion is missing. The sample contains around 170,000 clones, around 84% of which appear only once. The sample consisted of peripheral blood. This sequence originates from a man aged 25-45 years with active or convalescent COVID-19. This chain links TRBV5-1 with TRBJ2-3; TRBD2 matches 10 bases. As DNA, the CDR3 is TGCGCCAGCAGCTTGGCCGCTAGCGGGGGAGATACGCAGTATTTT. Its translation is CASSLAASGGDTQYF.